One and the same sample provided the 18 T cell receptor beta chains below, sequenced in a study of T cells after posttransplantation cyclophosphamide. Data came from immunoSEQ multiplex PCR; TCRdb stores just in-frame clones and leaves some out. Observed in the sample are tens of thousands of clones, none of them singletons. The sample consisted of PBMCs. The receptors stem from a man between 40 and 49 years old in good health, CMV-negative, and a related stem cell transplant donor.

The chain employs TRBV30 and TRBJ2-5; 7 positions match TRBD2. The CDR3 sequence is 12 residues long. The junction had 3 bases not matched to a gene; V was cut back by 3 bases and J by 5 bases. Germline V gene sequence: CDR1 GTSNPN, CDR2 SVGIG (reference sequence). CDR3 sequence: CAWRGGGETQYF. For the CDR3, the DNA is TGTGCCTGGAGGGGGGGAGGGGAGACCCAGTACTTC.

This clone was found many times. The gene calls are TRBV5-1 and TRBJ2-5, with unresolved D. Trimming took 4 bases from V and 2 from J, leaving 9 bases between them. Germline CDR1 and CDR2: SGHRS and YFSETQ. The CDR3 contains 13 residues. Here the CDR3 reads CASSPSGQETQYF. The CDR3 nucleotides read TGCGCCAGCAGCCCCTCGGGTCAAGAGACCCAGTACTTC.

This clone has only a few counts. V is TRBV29-1 and J is TRBJ2-3; the D is unclear. The V end lost 5 bases, the J end lost 0 bases, and 3 bases lay between the germline ends. The CDR3 contains 11 residues. Germline values: CDR1 SQVTM, CDR2 ANQGSEA. The CDR3 reads CSVTSTDTQYF. The CDR3 DNA is TGCAGCGTTACTAGCACAGATACGCAGTATTTT.

There are a few counts of this clone. This chain connects TRBV5-6 to TRBJ2-2; no reliable D call. The CDR3 sequence is 17 residues long. Looked up from germline, CDR1 is SGHDT and CDR2 is YYEEEE. V lost 2 bases, J lost 0 bases, and 14 bases lay in between. The CDR3 DNA reads TGTGCCAGCAGCTTTCTAGGTGCAGTAGCGAACACCGGGGAGCTGTTTTTT. This codes for CASSFLGAVANTGELFF.

This clone has at least ten counts. The gene calls are TRBV5-5 and TRBJ1-2; 7 bases match TRBD1. Per the germline V gene, CDR1 is SGHKS and CDR2 is YYEKEE (reference sequence). This CDR3 has 17 residues. Germline trimming cut 4 bases from V and 4 bases from J; bases unmatched to any gene: 16. The CDR3 sequence: CASSPLGPRQGPYGYTF. Here the CDR3 DNA reads TGTGCCAGCAGCCCCCTAGGGCCAAGACAGGGCCCCTATGGCTACACCTTC. The full variable domain, rest sourced from reference TRBV5-5 and TRBJ1-2, is DAGVTQSPTHLIKTRGQQVTLRCSPISGHKSVSWYQQVLGQGPQFIFQYYEKEERGRGNFPDRFSARQFPNYSSELNVNALLLGDSALYLCASSPLGPRQGPYGYTFGSGTRLTVV.

This clone was observed at least ten times. The chain carries TRBV9 and TRBJ2-5, with D maybe TRBD1 (6 bases). Per the germline V gene, CDR1 is SGDLS and CDR2 is YYNGEE. V was shortened by 0 bases and J by 1 base, with 13 bases between the two germline ends. The CDR3 runs to 16 residues. Written as DNA, the CDR3 is TGTGCCAGCAGCGTAGTTGCTCTAGGGGGCCAAGAGACCCAGTACTTC. Translation gives CASSVVALGGQETQYF.

This clone was picked up a small number of times. This sequence joins TRBV27 and TRBJ1-5, with unresolved D. The CDR3 length is 15 residues. V was cut by 5 bases and J by 0 bases, with 11 bases left in between. Germline V gene data show CDR1 as MNHEY and CDR2 as SMNVEV (reference sequence). CDR3 coding DNA: TGTGCCAGCAGTCACCGAGGAGCTAGCAATCAGCCCCAGCATTTT. It is translated as CASSHRGASNQPQHF.

There are many counts of this clone. V usage is TRBV6-5 and J usage is TRBJ1-5; TRBD1 might be the D (6 bases). The ends were cut back, 6 bases at V and 4 bases at J, with 10 bases in the middle. The CDR3 has 13 amino acids. The germline V gene has CDR1 MNHEY and CDR2 SVGAGI. The CDR3 DNA reads TGTGCCAGCAGGAGGACAGCTAATCAGCCCCAGCATTTT. Its protein product is CASRRTANQPQHF.

This clone has a count of ten or more. This chain joins TRBV14 and TRBJ2-5; 13 nucleotides match TRBD2. CDR3 size: 15 residues. CDR1 and CDR2 (germline): SGHDN, FVKESK. Trimming at V came to 1 base and at J to 4 bases, leaving 0 bases not matched to a gene. CDR3 loop: CASSQGTSGRETQYF. The CDR3 nucleotides read TGTGCCAGCAGCCAAGGGACTAGCGGGAGAGAGACCCAGTACTTC. The entire variable domain, with the rest obtained from reference TRBV14 and TRBJ2-5, is as follows: EAGVTQFPSHSVIEKGQTVTLRCDPISGHDNLYWYRRVMGKEIKFLLHFVKESKQDESGMPNNRFLAERTGGTYSTLKVQPAELEDSGVYFCASSQGTSGRETQYFGPGTRLLVL.

This clone was detected many times. The V and J genes are TRBV27 and TRBJ2-3; TRBD1 might be the D (6 bases). Germline V CDR1 and CDR2: MNHEY, SMNVEV (reference sequence). There are 15 residues in the CDR3. V was shortened by 6 bases and J by 0 bases, with 13 bases between the two germline ends. CDR3 DNA: TGTGCCAGCAGGATGACAGGTTCTAGCACAGATACGCAGTATTTT. It translates to CASRMTGSSTDTQYF.

At least ten counts were recorded for this clone. The chain couples TRBV6-5 to TRBJ2-3, with 7 nucleotides matching TRBD2. Trimming removed 5 bases from V and 0 bases from J; junction bases left unmatched: 5. The CDR3 spans 15 residues. From germline, CDR1 is MNHEY and CDR2 SVGAGI. CDR3 coding DNA: TGTGCCAGCAGTACCGGGGGGTTTAGCACAGATACGCAGTATTTT. Translating gives CASSTGGFSTDTQYF.

The chain uses TRBV28 and TRBJ2-7; no reliable D call. The CDR3 runs 15 residues. Germline V gene sequence: CDR1 MDHEN, CDR2 SYDVKM. With 5 bases removed from V and 7 bases from J, the gap between germline ends came to 21 bases. The CDR3 spells CASSPLGVSSREQYV. As DNA, the CDR3 is TGTGCCAGCAGTCCCCTTGGGGTATCTTCGAGGGAGCAGTACGTC.

This clone was observed at least ten times. V and J are TRBV11-2 and TRBJ2-2; no firm D call. The CDR3 contains 14 residues. V lost 6 bases, J lost 1 base, and 9 bases lay in between. Germline V lookup: CDR1 SGHAT, CDR2 FQNNGV. The CDR3 loop is CASRADLNTGELFF. In DNA, the CDR3 is TGTGCCAGCAGGGCTGACTTGAACACCGGGGAGCTGTTTTTT.

This clone has ten or more counts. This chain connects TRBV5-6 to TRBJ2-5; 10 nucleotides agree with TRBD1. Germline loops: CDR1 SGHDT, CDR2 YYEEEE. The CDR3 loop spans 15 amino acids. V dropped 4 bases and J dropped 5; count of bases not matched to a gene: 8. This CDR3 is CASSLPGQGSETQYF. The CDR3 bases are TGTGCCAGCAGCCTCCCGGGACAGGGGTCGGAGACCCAGTACTTC. Using reference TRBV5-6 and TRBJ2-5 for the parts outside the CDR3, the full variable domain is DAGVTQSPTHLIKTRGQQVTLRCSPKSGHDTVSWYQQALGQGPQFIFQYYEEEERQRGNFPDRFSGHQFPNYSSELNVNALLLGDSALYLCASSLPGQGSETQYFGPGTRLLVL.

This clone was seen at least ten times. The chain recombines TRBV11-3 with TRBJ1-2, with D unresolved. This CDR3 is built from 13 residues. The germline V and J ends were trimmed by 5 bases and 2 bases, with 9 bases remaining between them. Germline CDR1 and CDR2: SGHNT and YENEEA. The CDR3: CASSTSGNYGYTF. CDR3 nucleotides: TGTGCCAGCAGCACGTCAGGAAACTATGGCTACACCTTC.

This clone was seen many times. The CDR3 coding sequence is TGTGCCAGCAGTCGGGACTTTAGCTCCTACAATGAGCAGTTCTTC. Residues: CASSRDFSSYNEQFF. The chain uses TRBV6-4 and TRBJ2-1, with a possible D match to TRBD2 (6 bases). V was pared by 5 bases and J by 0 bases, with 11 bases between. Germline V gives CDR1 MRHNA, CDR2 SNTAGT. The CDR3 length is 15 residues.

The sample holds a few counts of this clone. The chain has TRBV7-9 and TRBJ2-1, with D maybe TRBD2 (6 bases). V was trimmed by 5 bases and J by 4 bases, leaving 12 bases between them. The CDR3 covers 14 residues. Germline V lookup: CDR1 SEHNR, CDR2 FQNEAQ (reference sequence). CDR3 residues: CASSPVAGYNEQFF. CDR3 sequence (DNA): TGTGCCAGCAGCCCCGTGGCGGGGTACAATGAGCAGTTCTTC.

This sequence joins TRBV7-9 and TRBJ2-2, with D maybe TRBD2 (6 bases). Germline V gene sequence: CDR1 SEHNR, CDR2 FQNEAQ (reference sequence). This CDR3 comprises 15 residues. V gave up 3 bases and J gave up 5 bases, with 13 bases separating them. CDR3 protein: CASSFAGRSTGELFF. DNA of the CDR3: TGTGCCAGCAGCTTCGCGGGGCGGTCGACCGGGGAGCTGTTTTTT.